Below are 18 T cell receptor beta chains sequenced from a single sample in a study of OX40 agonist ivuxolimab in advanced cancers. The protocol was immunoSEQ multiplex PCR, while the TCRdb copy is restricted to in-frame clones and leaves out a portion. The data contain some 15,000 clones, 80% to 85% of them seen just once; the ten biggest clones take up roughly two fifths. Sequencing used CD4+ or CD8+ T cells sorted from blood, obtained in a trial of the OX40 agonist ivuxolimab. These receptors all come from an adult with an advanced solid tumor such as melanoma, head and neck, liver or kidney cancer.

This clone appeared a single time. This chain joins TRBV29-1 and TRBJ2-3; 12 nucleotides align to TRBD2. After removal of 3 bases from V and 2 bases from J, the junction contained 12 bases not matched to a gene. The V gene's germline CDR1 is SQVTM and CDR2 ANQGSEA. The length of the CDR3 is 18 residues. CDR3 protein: CSVEETSGREGYTDTQYF. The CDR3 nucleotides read TGCAGCGTTGAGGAGACTAGCGGGAGAGAGGGGTACACAGATACGCAGTATTTT.

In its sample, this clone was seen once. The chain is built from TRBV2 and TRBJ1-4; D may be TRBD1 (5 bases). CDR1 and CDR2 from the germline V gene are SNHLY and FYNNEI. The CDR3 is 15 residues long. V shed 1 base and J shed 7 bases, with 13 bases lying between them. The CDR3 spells CASSEVGGNGEKLFF. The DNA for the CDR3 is TGTGCCAGCAGTGAAGTGGGGGGGAATGGTGAAAAACTGTTTTTT.

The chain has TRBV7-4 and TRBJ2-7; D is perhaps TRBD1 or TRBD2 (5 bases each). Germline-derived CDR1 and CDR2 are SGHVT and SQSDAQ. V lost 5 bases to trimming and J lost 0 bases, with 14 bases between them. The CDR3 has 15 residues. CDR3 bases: TGTGCCAGCAGCGTAGGGACGGCTAGCTCCTACGAGCAGTACTTC. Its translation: CASSVGTASSYEQYF.

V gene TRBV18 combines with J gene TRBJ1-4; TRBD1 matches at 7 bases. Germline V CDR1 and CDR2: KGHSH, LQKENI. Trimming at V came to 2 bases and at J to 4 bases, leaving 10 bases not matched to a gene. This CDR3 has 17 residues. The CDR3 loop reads CASSPIPGTAHNEKLFF. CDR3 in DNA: TGTGCCAGCTCACCAATACCCGGGACAGCTCATAATGAAAAACTGTTTTTT.

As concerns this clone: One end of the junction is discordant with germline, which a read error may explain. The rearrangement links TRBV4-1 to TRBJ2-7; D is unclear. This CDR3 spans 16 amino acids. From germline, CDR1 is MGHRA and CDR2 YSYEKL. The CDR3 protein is CASSQENHLTNYEQYF. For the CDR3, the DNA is TGTGCCAGCAGCCAAGAGAATCACCTTACGAACTACGAGCAGTACTTC.

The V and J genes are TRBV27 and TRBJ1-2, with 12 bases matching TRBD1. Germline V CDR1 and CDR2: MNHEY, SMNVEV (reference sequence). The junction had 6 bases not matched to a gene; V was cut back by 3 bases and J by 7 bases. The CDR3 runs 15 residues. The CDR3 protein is CASSFTGTGGSGYTF. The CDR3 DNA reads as TGTGCCAGCAGTTTCACCGGGACAGGGGGCTCTGGCTACACCTTC.

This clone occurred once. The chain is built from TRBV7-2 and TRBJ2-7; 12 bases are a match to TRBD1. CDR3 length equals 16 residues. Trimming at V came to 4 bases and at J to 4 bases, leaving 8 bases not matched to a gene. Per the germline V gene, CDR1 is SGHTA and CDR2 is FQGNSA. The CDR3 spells CASSSGVGQGAYEQYF. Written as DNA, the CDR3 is TGTGCCAGCAGCTCGGGAGTGGGACAGGGGGCTTACGAGCAGTACTTC.

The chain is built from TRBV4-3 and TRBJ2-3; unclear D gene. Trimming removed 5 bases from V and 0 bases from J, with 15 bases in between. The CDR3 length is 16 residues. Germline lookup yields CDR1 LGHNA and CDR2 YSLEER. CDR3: CASSYTAIGSTDTQYF. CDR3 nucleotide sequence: TGCGCCAGCAGCTACACAGCGATAGGGAGCACAGATACGCAGTATTTT.

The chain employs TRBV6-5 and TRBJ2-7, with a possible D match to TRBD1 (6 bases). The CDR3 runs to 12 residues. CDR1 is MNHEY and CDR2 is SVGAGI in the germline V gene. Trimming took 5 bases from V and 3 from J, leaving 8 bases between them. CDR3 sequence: CASSSRGYEQYF. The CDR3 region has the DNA TGTGCCAGCAGTAGCAGGGGCTACGAGCAGTACTTC.

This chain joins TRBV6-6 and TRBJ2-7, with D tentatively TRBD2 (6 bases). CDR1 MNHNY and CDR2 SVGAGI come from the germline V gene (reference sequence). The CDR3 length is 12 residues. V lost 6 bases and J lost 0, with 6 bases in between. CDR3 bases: TGTGCCAGCAGGGAGGGCTCCTACGAGCAGTACTTC. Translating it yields CASREGSYEQYF.

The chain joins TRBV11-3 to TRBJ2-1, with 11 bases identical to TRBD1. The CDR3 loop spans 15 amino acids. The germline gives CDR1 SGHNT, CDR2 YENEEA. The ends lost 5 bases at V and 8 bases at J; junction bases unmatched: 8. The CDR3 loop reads CASSPRTGGRDEQFF. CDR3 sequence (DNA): TGTGCCAGCAGCCCCCGGACAGGGGGCAGGGATGAGCAGTTCTTC.

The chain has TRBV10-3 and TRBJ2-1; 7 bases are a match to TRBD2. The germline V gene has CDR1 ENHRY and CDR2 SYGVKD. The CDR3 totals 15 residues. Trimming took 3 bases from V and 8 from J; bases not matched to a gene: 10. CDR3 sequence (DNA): TGTGCCATCAGTGATCAGGGCGGGAGTTTCGATGAGCAGTTCTTC. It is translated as CAISDQGGSFDEQFF.

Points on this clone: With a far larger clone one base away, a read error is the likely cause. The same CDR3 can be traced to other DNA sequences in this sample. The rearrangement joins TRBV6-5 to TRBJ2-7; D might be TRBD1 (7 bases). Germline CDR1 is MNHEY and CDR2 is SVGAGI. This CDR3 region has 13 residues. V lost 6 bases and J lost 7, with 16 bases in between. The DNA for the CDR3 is TGTGCCAGCAGCCTCGGACAGGACTATGAGCAGTACTTC. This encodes CASSLGQDYEQYF.

CDR3 bases: TGTGCCAGCAGCTTGGACACCAATCAGCCCCAGCATTTT. Its translation: CASSLDTNQPQHF. This chain links TRBV7-6 with TRBJ1-5; TRBD1 might be the D (5 bases). The CDR3 spans 13 residues. Germline CDR1 SGHVS, CDR2 FNYEAQ. V gave up 3 bases and J gave up 3 bases, with 6 bases separating them.

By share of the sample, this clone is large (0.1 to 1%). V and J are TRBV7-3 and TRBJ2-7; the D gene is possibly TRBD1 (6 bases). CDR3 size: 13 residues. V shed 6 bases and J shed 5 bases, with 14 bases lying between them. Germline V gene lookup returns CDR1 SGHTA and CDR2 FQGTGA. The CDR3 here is CASSLGQGNEQYF. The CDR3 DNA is TGTGCCAGCAGTTTGGGGCAGGGGAACGAGCAGTACTTC. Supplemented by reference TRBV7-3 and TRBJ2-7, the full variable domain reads GAGVSQTPSNKVTEKGKYVELRCDPISGHTALYWYRQSLGQGPEFLIYFQGTGAADDSGLPNDRFFAVRPEGSVSTLKIQRTERGDSAVYLCASSLGQGNEQYFGPGTRLTVT.

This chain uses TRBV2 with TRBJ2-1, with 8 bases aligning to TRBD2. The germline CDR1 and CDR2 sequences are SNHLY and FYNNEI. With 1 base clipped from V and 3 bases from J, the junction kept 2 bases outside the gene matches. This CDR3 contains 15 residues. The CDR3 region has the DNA TGTGCCAGCAGTGAAGGAAGCGGGAGCTACAATGAGCAGTTCTTC. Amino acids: CASSEGSGSYNEQFF. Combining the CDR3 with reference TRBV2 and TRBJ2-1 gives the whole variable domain EPEVTQTPSHQVTQMGQEVILRCVPISNHLYFYWYRQILGQKVEFLVSFYNNEISEKSEIFDDQFSVERPDGSNFTLKIRSTKLEDSAMYFCASSEGSGSYNEQFFGPGTRLTVL.

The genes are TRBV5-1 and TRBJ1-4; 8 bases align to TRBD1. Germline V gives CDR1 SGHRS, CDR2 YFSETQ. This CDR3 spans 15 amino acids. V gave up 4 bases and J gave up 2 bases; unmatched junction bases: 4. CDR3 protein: CASSTWTGTNEKLFF. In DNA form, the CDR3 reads TGCGCCAGCAGCACCTGGACAGGGACTAATGAAAAACTGTTTTTT.

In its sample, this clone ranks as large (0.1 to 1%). The chain's CDR3 is CATSRDTLAGGPKDTQYF. The CDR3 nucleotides are TGTGCCACCAGCAGGGATACTTTAGCGGGGGGGCCAAAGGATACGCAGTATTTT. The genes are TRBV15 and TRBJ2-3; 11 nucleotides line up with TRBD2. Germline lookup yields CDR1 LNHNV and CDR2 YYDKDF (reference sequence). V gave up 3 bases and J gave up 6 bases; unmatched junction bases: 14. This CDR3 spans 18 amino acids.